The 23 T cell receptor beta chains below were found in one sample sequenced in a study of T cell changes during pregnancy in multiple sclerosis. Some clones are missing from TCRdb's copy, which holds only in-frame ones; the method was immunoSEQ multiplex PCR. The table lists 70,000 to 80,000 clones, approximately 91% of them singletons. Material: peripheral blood, obtained before pregnancy. The source is a female donor with multiple sclerosis, enrolled in a pregnancy study.

The chain recombines TRBV6-5 with TRBJ1-1, with 9 bases matching TRBD1. Germline values: CDR1 MNHEY, CDR2 SVGAGI. Trimming removed 2 bases from V and 5 bases from J; junction bases left unmatched: 6. The CDR3 loop spans 15 amino acids. CDR3 sequence: CASSYLRTGVTEAFF. CDR3 DNA sequence: TGTGCCAGCAGTTACCTTAGGACAGGGGTGACTGAAGCTTTCTTT.

The genes are TRBV2 and TRBJ2-5, with 12 positions matching TRBD2. V lost 3 bases, J lost 3 bases, and 8 bases stayed unmatched. The CDR3 has 17 amino acids. Germline CDR1 and CDR2: SNHLY and FYNNEI. This CDR3 reads CASSDRLAGGPEETQYF. DNA for the CDR3: TGTGCCAGCAGTGATCGGCTAGCGGGAGGGCCGGAAGAGACCCAGTACTTC.

V usage is TRBV7-6 and J usage is TRBJ2-7; TRBD2 agrees at 8 bases. CDR3 length: 15 residues. The germline V gene encodes CDR1 SGHVS and CDR2 FNYEAQ. V shed 1 base and J 2 bases; nucleotides not matched to a gene: 4. CDR3 bases: TGTGCCAGCAGCTTAGGCAGCGGGAGTACCTACGAGCAGTACTTC. The encoded protein is CASSLGSGSTYEQYF.

This rearrangement joins TRBV19 to TRBJ2-2; D might be TRBD2 (7 bases). This CDR3 is built from 14 residues. The V gene lost 5 bases and the J gene lost 5 bases, with 12 bases spanning the gap. Germline CDR1 is LNHDA and CDR2 is SQIVND (reference sequence). The CDR3 protein is CASSWGGATGELFF. The DNA for the CDR3 is TGTGCCAGTAGTTGGGGGGGGGCTACCGGGGAGCTGTTTTTT.

The chain combines TRBV4-1 with TRBJ2-3; D remains ambiguous. The CDR3 totals 17 residues. Trimming stripped 1 base from V and 0 bases from J, with 14 bases between. Germline loops: CDR1 MGHRA, CDR2 YSYEKL. The CDR3 loop is CASSQVFRSASTDTQYF. CDR3 nucleotide sequence: TGCGCCAGCAGCCAAGTGTTCCGGTCCGCTAGCACAGATACGCAGTATTTT.

This clone occurred once. V usage is TRBV7-2 and J usage is TRBJ2-3, with D possibly matching TRBD2 (6 bases). Germline V lookup: CDR1 SGHTA, CDR2 FQGNSA. Trimming removed 5 bases from V and 2 bases from J, with 11 bases in between. There are 14 residues in the CDR3. CDR3 protein: CASSRSGNTDTQYF. The CDR3 DNA follows: TGTGCCAGCAGCCGTAGCGGAAACACAGATACGCAGTATTTT.

The chain has TRBV10-3 and TRBJ2-5; TRBD2 matches 14 bases. The CDR3 spans 17 residues. The V and J ends lost 5 bases and 4 bases, in that order; junction bases with no gene match: 9. Germline lookup yields CDR1 ENHRY and CDR2 SYGVKD. CDR3 residues: CAISSRLAGGQRETQYF. CDR3 nucleotides: TGTGCCATCAGTTCAAGACTAGCGGGGGGGCAACGAGAGACCCAGTACTTC.

The rearrangement joins TRBV27 to TRBJ2-2, with D maybe TRBD1 (5 bases). V was clipped by 8 bases and J by 0 bases, with 7 bases between them. The germline V gene encodes CDR1 MNHEY and CDR2 SMNVEV (reference sequence). This CDR3 has 13 amino acids. The CDR3 sequence: CASGASNTGELFF. Here the CDR3 DNA reads TGTGCCAGCGGGGCTTCGAACACCGGGGAGCTGTTTTTT.

A few counts support this clone. V is TRBV5-6 and J is TRBJ1-1, with 7 positions matching TRBD1. The CDR3 loop spans 14 amino acids. V shed 4 bases, J shed 9 bases, and the junction held 12 bases outside the gene matches. Germline V CDR1 and CDR2: SGHDT, YYEEEE. In nucleotides, the CDR3 is TGTGCCAGCAGCCCAGACGCAGGGGGTTTGAAAGCTTTCTTT. This sequence encodes CASSPDAGGLKAFF.

This chain links TRBV9 with TRBJ2-3, with TRBD2 identical over 10 bases. Germline V gives CDR1 SGDLS, CDR2 YYNGEE. With V trimmed by 2 bases and J by 4 bases, 4 bases remained unmatched. CDR3 length: 15 residues. The CDR3 reads CASSVGLAFPDTQYF. CDR3 sequence (DNA): TGTGCCAGCAGCGTGGGACTAGCGTTTCCAGATACGCAGTATTTT. Full variable domain (rest looked up from reference TRBV9 and TRBJ2-3): DSGVTQTPKHLITATGQRVTLRCSPRSGDLSVYWYQQSLDQGLQFLIQYYNGEERAKGNILERFSAQQFPDLHSELNLSSLELGDSALYFCASSVGLAFPDTQYFGPGTRLTVL.

This clone was recorded only once. The chain combines TRBV18 with TRBJ1-1; possible D gene TRBD1, 6 bases. The CDR3 is 19 amino acids. V was shortened by 6 bases and J by 2 bases, with 28 bases between the two germline ends. CDR1 and CDR2 (germline): KGHSH, LQKENI. In nucleotides, the CDR3 is TGTGCCAGCTCCCTCGGCAGGCGGCAGGGGACACCAGTAAACACTGAAGCTTTCTTT. This sequence encodes CASSLGRRQGTPVNTEAFF.

The V call is TRBV6-1, the J call TRBJ2-3; no clear D gene. The CDR3 extends over 14 amino acids. V was shortened by 1 base and J by 2 bases, with 7 bases between the two germline ends. Germline CDR1 and CDR2: MNHNS and SASEGT. DNA of the CDR3: TGTGCCAGCAGTGAAGGTCCGTTCACAGATACGCAGTATTTT. This encodes CASSEGPFTDTQYF.

This clone was seen once. J is TRBJ1-6 and V is TRBV11-1; a weak D match, TRBD1 (6 bases). The CDR3 contains 15 residues. The ends were cut back, 3 bases at V and 9 bases at J, with 15 bases in the middle. The germline gives CDR1 SGHAT, CDR2 FQDESV (reference sequence). CDR3 nucleotide sequence: TGTGCCAGCAGCTTCATGGGGGCGCCTAGTTCACCCCTCCACTTT. Translation: CASSFMGAPSSPLHF.

This chain links TRBV10-3 with TRBJ2-5; maybe TRBD1 (5 bases). V lost 0 bases and J 5 bases, leaving 10 bases between the germline ends. Germline assignment: CDR1 ENHRY and CDR2 SYGVKD. This CDR3 is built from 14 residues. The CDR3 region is CAISESTARETQYF. The CDR3 bases are TGTGCCATCAGTGAGTCGACAGCTAGGGAGACCCAGTACTTC.

CDR3 sequence reads: CASSLGAGGWSPLHF. CDR3 nucleotides: TGTGCCAGCAGTTTGGGGGCGGGGGGTTGGTCACCCCTCCACTTT. The chain joins TRBV6-5 to TRBJ1-6; D possibly corresponds to TRBD1 (6 bases). The germline V gene encodes CDR1 MNHEY and CDR2 SVGAGI. The CDR3 runs 15 residues. The V and J ends lost 4 bases and 10 bases respectively, with 17 bases between them.

This chain connects TRBV10-3 to TRBJ2-7, with 11 bases matching TRBD2. J was trimmed by 4 bases and V by 0 bases; bases with no gene match: 2. The V gene's germline CDR1 is ENHRY and CDR2 SYGVKD. The CDR3 extends over 15 amino acids. The CDR3 region is CAISESTSGGYEQYF. The CDR3 DNA reads TGTGCCATCAGTGAGTCAACTAGCGGGGGTTACGAGCAGTACTTC.

This rearrangement joins TRBV6-5 to TRBJ1-1, with D maybe TRBD1 (5 bases). The ends were cut back, 4 bases at V and 5 bases at J, with 17 bases in the middle. The CDR3 extends over 15 amino acids. Per the germline V gene, CDR1 is MNHEY and CDR2 is SVGAGI. Written as DNA, the CDR3 is TGTGCCAGCAGTTCCCCCCGTGAAGGGGTGACTGAAGCTTTCTTT. Protein: CASSSPREGVTEAFF.

This clone was detected only once. The J gene is TRBJ1-1, the V gene TRBV5-8, with TRBD1 matching over 9 bases. This CDR3 has 15 amino acids. Trimming at V came to 4 bases and at J to 3 bases, leaving 7 bases not matched to a gene. Germline CDR1 reads SGHTS; CDR2 reads YDEGEE. CDR3 DNA: TGTGCCAGCAGCCAAAGACAGGGGGTGGACACTGAAGCTTTCTTT. This gives the protein CASSQRQGVDTEAFF.

V usage is TRBV7-2 and J usage is TRBJ2-7; 9 nucleotides agree with TRBD2. The germline gives CDR1 SGHTA, CDR2 FQGNSA. This CDR3 comprises 15 residues. J was trimmed by 2 bases and V by 3 bases; bases with no gene match: 5. For the CDR3, the DNA is TGTGCCAGCAGCTTTTCGGCTAGCGGGGCCTACGAGCAGTACTTC. Its translation: CASSFSASGAYEQYF.

This rearrangement joins TRBV18 to TRBJ1-5; TRBD1 matches 10 bases. Germline trimming cut 3 bases from V and 3 bases from J; bases unmatched to any gene: 14. The CDR3 loop spans 19 amino acids. Germline V gene data show CDR1 as KGHSH and CDR2 as LQKENI. The DNA for the CDR3 is TGTGCCAGCTCACCCCGCGTAAGGGACAGGGGTTGGAACAATCAGCCCCAGCATTTT. Its protein is CASSPRVRDRGWNNQPQHF.

The chain recombines TRBV2 with TRBJ1-1; 10 nucleotides agree with TRBD1. There are 17 residues in the CDR3. Trimming cost V 5 bases and J 0 bases; bases outside gene matches: 9. Germline CDR1 is SNHLY and CDR2 is FYNNEI. The CDR3 nucleotides read TGTGCCAGCAGTTTTAACCGGGACAGGGGCATGAACACTGAAGCTTTCTTT. Protein: CASSFNRDRGMNTEAFF.

The rearrangement links TRBV7-2 to TRBJ2-5; a weak D match, TRBD1 (6 bases). The germline V gene has CDR1 SGHTA and CDR2 FQGNSA. The CDR3 totals 13 residues. The CDR3 coding sequence is TGTGCGTCCGGGGACAATATTCAAGAGACCCAGTACTTC. Translating gives CASGDNIQETQYF.

V is TRBV6-1 and J is TRBJ1-5, with TRBD1 as a possible D gene (5 bases). Per the germline V gene, CDR1 is MNHNS and CDR2 is SASEGT. V was clipped by 4 bases and J by 0 bases, with 13 bases between them. There are 16 residues in the CDR3. The CDR3 spells CASSVPAGNSNQPQHF. CDR3 in DNA: TGTGCCAGCAGTGTCCCCGCAGGGAATAGCAATCAGCCCCAGCATTTT.